This T cell receptor beta chain was identified in a study of naive and memory T cell subsets. Two oligonucleotides, mixed equimolar, formed the beta constant-region primer covering TRBC1 and TRBC2. Ligated cDNA was amplified by four rounds of PCR with nested alpha and beta constant-region primers and SP2. TCRdb called the UMI-ligation and nested PCR reads again in MiXCR, with one record for every CDR3 protein. The sample consists of some 110,000 distinct CDR3 sequences, approximately 15% of them appearing once. Germline assignment: CDR1 MNHEY and CDR2 SMNVEV (reference sequence). The CDR3 loop spans 13 amino acids. The V end was cut by 6 bases, the J end by 2 bases, with 7 bases between. Notes on this clonotype: Its antigen is as yet unknown.

Overall study results and limits: Especially in CD8 cells, naive repertoires contained a few larger clonotypes, possibly CD45RA-re-expressing memory cells.

The V and J genes are TRBV27 and TRBJ2-2; D unclear. Input material: naive CD8+ T cells from blood. The source of this sequence is a human donor in good health. The CDR3 loop is CASRNTNTGELFF. The CDR3 DNA is TGTGCCAGCAGAAACACTAACACCGGGGAGCTGTTTTTT.